This T cell receptor (beta chain) appears in the sequencing data of a study of T cell responses to AZD1222 COVID-19 vaccine. Germline CDR1 reads SNHLY; CDR2 reads FYNNEI. The CDR3 loop spans 14 amino acids. V lost 7 bases to trimming and J lost 1 base; unmatched junction nucleotides: 5. Of note for this clone: Antigen unknown.

The assay was immunoSEQ multiplex PCR, and TCRdb's table has in-frame clones only and misses some. The sample has around 87,000 clones; about nine tenths are singletons. General observations from the study: Spike was spanned by vaccine-associated CD4 TCRs, which were dominant at 160-218 and 743-854.

The sample in question was peripheral blood, obtained on day 0 of AZD1222 vaccination. The rearrangement joins TRBV2 to TRBJ2-3; 7 bases are shared with TRBD1. This receptor was identified in an adult in good health. The CDR3 is CASKEGGGTDTQYF. The CDR3 DNA sequence: TGTGCCAGCAAGGAAGGGGGCGGCACAGATACGCAGTATTTT.